This T cell receptor beta chain was sequenced in a study of cytomegalovirus exposure and HLA in healthy donors. Study-wide findings and caveats: A later analysis reported that several of the most significant clusters appeared to be linked to common viral pathogens, among them Epstein-Barr virus.

The CDR3 has 18 residues. The junction had 10 bases not matched to a gene; V was cut back by 3 bases and J by 3 bases. Looked up from germline, CDR1 is ENHRY and CDR2 is SYGVKD. PCR used 60 Vbeta primers and 13 Jbeta primers. The data were produced by immunoSEQ multiplex PCR, yet TCRdb's version contains in-frame clones alone and is incomplete. Here the sample spans 150,000 to 200,000 clones, around 82% being singletons. Comment on this clone: Its antigen is unidentified.

This chain uses TRBV10-3 with TRBJ2-7; 14 nucleotides match TRBD2. The clonotype comes from a young man in good health and CMV-seronegative. Sequencing was carried out using PBMCs. CDR3 loop: CAISDPGTSGSRDYEQYF. CDR3 nucleotide sequence: TGTGCCATCAGTGACCCCGGGACTAGCGGGAGTCGAGACTACGAGCAGTACTTC.